These T cell receptor beta chains were read from a single sample in a study of beta chain features in type 1 diabetes. Libraries were prepared by immunoSEQ multiplex PCR; TCRdb keeps only in-frame clonotypes and omits some of them. The sample lists 250,000 to 300,000 clones, around 25% occurring once. The sample was naive CD4+ T cells from blood. The receptors were sampled from a woman aged 30 to 39 with type 1 diabetes. CDR3s leave out the opening cysteine and the closing phenylalanine or tryptophan.

V gene: TRBV30
J gene: TRBJ1-1
CDR3 protein: AWSGWGGAF

V gene: TRBV29-1
J gene: TRBJ1-3
CDR3 protein: SVTPPGQGYGNTIY

V gene: TRBV28
J gene: TRBJ2-1
CDR3 protein: ASSLSLGGNEQF

V gene: TRBV7-3
J gene: TRBJ2-7
CDR3 protein: ASSLIGASGAPGYEQY

V gene: TRBV30
J gene: TRBJ2-7
CDR3 protein: AWSYEGSTYEQY

V gene: TRBV30
J gene: TRBJ2-7
CDR3 protein: AWTLWQGTEQY

V gene: TRBV27
J gene: TRBJ1-5
CDR3 protein: ASRRDNNQPQH

V gene: TRBV7-9
J gene: TRBJ2-5
CDR3 protein: ASSLEYRQETQY

V gene: TRBV5-1
J gene: TRBJ1-1
CDR3 protein: ASSLFGENTEAF

V gene: TRBV30
J gene: TRBJ2-7
CDR3 protein: AFLAGSFKQY

V gene: TRBV5-4
J gene: TRBJ1-1
CDR3 protein: ASSPHTGFPMNTEAF

V gene: TRBV23-1
J gene: TRBJ1-1
CDR3 protein: ASSQSLVAPEAF

V gene: TRBV7-9
J gene: TRBJ2-7
CDR3 protein: ASSPGTVDPYEQY

V gene: TRBV28
J gene: TRBJ1-1
CDR3 protein: ASSLQGTFTEAF

V gene: TRBV7-7
J gene: TRBJ2-7
CDR3 protein: ASSPGTSGSYEQY

V gene: TRBV7-9
J gene: TRBJ2-7
CDR3 protein: ASSLVSADNEQY

V gene: TRBV7-3
J gene: TRBJ1-1
CDR3 protein: ASSSQGAAYTEAF

V gene: TRBV6-5
J gene: TRBJ1-2
CDR3 protein: ASTLTPTGYGYT

V gene: TRBV5-1
J gene: TRBJ2-7
CDR3 protein: ASSFGLAETYEQY

V gene: TRBV5-1
J gene: TRBJ2-7
CDR3 protein: ASSPGTSGRDEQY